These T cell receptor beta chains were read from a single sample in a study of blood T cell repertoires in COVID-19. The data were produced by immunoSEQ multiplex PCR, yet TCRdb's version contains in-frame clones alone and is incomplete. Of approximately 61,000 clones in the sample, roughly 80% were seen once. Sequenced input: peripheral blood. Source of these receptors: a woman between 65 and 79 years old with acute or convalescent COVID-19. Each CDR3 is given with its conserved first and last residue. Fields, in order: D gene, clone size, J gene, V gene, CDR3 DNA, CDR3 protein. A D gene is named only where the DNA matches it firmly. The size of a clone is reported for some rows only, either as once, few or many, or as a class for expanded clones.

NA | NA | TRBJ1-1 | TRBV6-4 | TGTGCCAGCAGTGACGACAGCTCTTCTGTTGAAGCTTTCTTT | CASSDDSSSVEAFF
NA | NA | TRBJ2-1 | TRBV3-1/TRBV3-2 | TGTGCCAGCAGCCATACAAGATCCGCTAGTGGGTACAATGAGCAGTTCTTC | CASSHTRSASGYNEQFF
TRBD1 | NA | TRBJ2-7 | TRBV7-2 | TGTGCCAGCAGCCAAGGGACAGCAAACTACGAGCAGTACTTC | CASSQGTANYEQYF
NA | once | TRBJ2-2 | TRBV11-2 | TGTGCCAGCAGCTTAGTAGTGCTAGCAGCGAACACCGGGGAGCTGTTTTTT | CASSLVVLAANTGELFF
NA | NA | TRBJ1-4 | TRBV7-9 | TGTGCCAGCAAGGTCGGGGGTAATGAAAAACTGTTTTTT | CASKVGGNEKLFF
TRBD2 | NA | TRBJ2-1 | TRBV19 | TGTGCCAGTAGTCCAGCGGGGGGGAACAATGAGCAGTTCTTC | CASSPAGGNNEQFF
TRBD2 | NA | TRBJ2-1 | TRBV7-3 | TGTGCCAGCAGCCGCGGGGGGGCCAACAATGAGCAGTTCTTC | CASSRGGANNEQFF
TRBD2 | once | TRBJ2-7 | TRBV10-3 | TGTGCCATCGCGGGGGGGTCTTACGAGCAGTACTTC | CAIAGGSYEQYF
TRBD2 | NA | TRBJ2-1 | TRBV9 | TGTGCCAGCAGCGTAGGCCCCCGGCGGGGGAGTGAGCAGTTCTTC | CASSVGPRRGSEQFF
NA | NA | TRBJ2-2 | TRBV5-8 | TGTGCCAGCAGCTTGAGGCTAGCTGGGGCCGGGGAGCTGTTTTTT | CASSLRLAGAGELFF
NA | NA | TRBJ2-7 | TRBV27 | TGTGCCAGCAGTCACGAGGGAATCGACTACGAGCAGTACTTC | CASSHEGIDYEQYF
TRBD1 | NA | TRBJ2-1 | TRBV11-3 | TGTGCCAGCAGCTGGCCCCGCACAGGGGCCCTCTCCTACAATGAGCAGTTCTTC | CASSWPRTGALSYNEQFF
NA | once | TRBJ1-4 | TRBV30 | TGTGCCTGGAGTAAGAAGGGGCTCGCTAATGAAAAACTGTTTTTT | CAWSKKGLANEKLFF
NA | NA | TRBJ1-5 | TRBV2 | TGTGCCAGCAGGGCAACAAATCAGCCCCAGCATTTT | CASRATNQPQHF
NA | few | TRBJ1-1 | TRBV20-1 | TGCAGTGCTAGTCAGACAGTGATGAACACTGAAGCTTTCTTT | CSASQTVMNTEAFF